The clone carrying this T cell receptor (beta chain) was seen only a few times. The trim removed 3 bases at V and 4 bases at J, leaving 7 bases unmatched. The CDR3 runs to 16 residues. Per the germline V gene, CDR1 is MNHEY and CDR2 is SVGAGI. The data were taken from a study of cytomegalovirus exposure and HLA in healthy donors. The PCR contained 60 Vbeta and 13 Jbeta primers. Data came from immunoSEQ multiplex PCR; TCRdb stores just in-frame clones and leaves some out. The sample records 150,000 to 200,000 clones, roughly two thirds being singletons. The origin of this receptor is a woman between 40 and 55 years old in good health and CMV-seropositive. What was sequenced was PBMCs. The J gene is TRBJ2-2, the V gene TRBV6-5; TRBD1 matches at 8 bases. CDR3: CASSYSDRESTGELFF. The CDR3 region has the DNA TGTGCCAGCAGTTATTCGGACAGGGAGAGCACCGGGGAGCTGTTTTTT.